A selection of T cell receptor beta chains follows, all from one sample in a study of T cell clones after liver transplantation. Method: immunoSEQ multiplex PCR; TCRdb's copy keeps in-frame clones and lacks some. The sample consists of more than 95,000 clones, 90% of them appearing once. The sequenced sample was CD4+ T cells from blood, obtained 12 months after liver transplant. The receptor set was obtained from a human patient who received a liver transplant. T cells may partly derive from the graft donor. Both conserved end residues are part of each CDR3. D genes are given only for firm matches. Some rows mark clone size as missing; the rest say once, few, many or name a class of expanded clone.

.	TRBJ1-2	TRBD1	TRBV30	CAWRPRDRGAGNRPGNYGYTF	TGTGCCTGGAGACCCCGGGACAGGGGGGCTGGAAACAGACCGGGTAACTATGGCTACACCTTC
.	TRBJ1-5	TRBD1	TRBV5-4	CASSMTGSNQPQHF	TGTGCCAGCAGCATGACAGGGAGCAATCAGCCCCAGCATTTT
.	TRBJ2-5	TRBD1	TRBV2	CASRVDRGGETQYF	TGTGCCAGCAGGGTAGACAGGGGAGGAGAGACCCAGTACTTC
.	TRBJ2-1	.	TRBV9	CASSVVSASYNEQFF	TGTGCCAGCAGCGTAGTTAGCGCTTCCTACAATGAGCAGTTCTTC
.	TRBJ2-3	TRBD2	TRBV4-2	CASSQTEMYGVAGGPDTQYF	TGTGCCAGCAGCCAGACCGAGATGTACGGGGTAGCGGGAGGGCCAGATACGCAGTATTTT
.	TRBJ2-2	TRBD2	TRBV29-1	CSVDSGGRNTGELFF	TGCAGCGTTGATAGCGGGGGGCGGAACACCGGGGAGCTGTTTTTT
.	TRBJ2-1	TRBD2	TRBV5-1	CASSLGLAGEQFF	TGCGCCAGCAGCTTGGGACTAGCGGGAGAGCAGTTCTTC
.	TRBJ2-7	TRBD2	TRBV6-5	CASSATGGFLLEQYF	TGTGCCAGCAGTGCGACGGGGGGGTTCCTCCTCGAGCAGTACTTC
once	TRBJ2-3	.	TRBV18	CASSPWEGTDTQYF	TGTGCCAGCTCACCGTGGGAGGGCACAGATACGCAGTATTTT
.	TRBJ2-7	TRBD2	TRBV28	CASSLITSGRNEQYF	TGTGCCAGCAGTTTAATAACTAGCGGGAGGAACGAGCAGTACTTC
once	TRBJ2-7	.	TRBV19	CATQGGYEQYF	TGTGCCACACAAGGGGGTTACGAGCAGTACTTC
.	TRBJ2-7	.	TRBV27	CASSLYGTTGSYEQYF	TGTGCCAGCAGTTTATACGGGACAACCGGCTCCTACGAGCAGTACTTC
few	TRBJ1-2	.	TRBV5-6	CASSPGDYGYTF	TGTGCCAGCAGCCCGGGGGACTATGGCTACACCTTC
.	TRBJ1-2	.	TRBV28	CASSSGGVFYGYTF	TGTGCCAGCAGTTCCGGGGGGGTGTTCTATGGCTACACCTTC
.	TRBJ1-1	.	TRBV5-1	CASSLDQGTEAFF	TGCGCCAGCAGCTTGGACCAGGGCACTGAAGCTTTCTTT
.	TRBJ2-5	.	TRBV5-1	CASSSDGQETQYF	TGCGCCAGCAGCTCCGACGGACAGGAGACCCAGTACTTC
.	TRBJ2-7	TRBD1	TRBV30	CAWSRDRGTYEQYF	TGTGCCTGGAGCCGGGACAGGGGTACCTACGAGCAGTACTTC
.	TRBJ1-5	.	TRBV5-1	CASSLEGQPQHF	TGCGCCAGCAGCTTGGAAGGACAGCCCCAGCATTTT
.	TRBJ2-7	.	TRBV7-2	CASSLVGVGEQYF	TGTGCCAGCAGCTTAGTGGGGGTCGGCGAGCAGTACTTC
.	TRBJ2-7	TRBD1	TRBV5-6	CASSGTGSGYEQYF	TGTGCCAGCAGCGGGACAGGGTCGGGCTACGAGCAGTACTTC
.	TRBJ2-1	.	TRBV14	CASSQAPSRSYNEQFF	TGTGCCAGCAGCCAAGCCCCCTCAAGGTCCTACAATGAGCAGTTCTTC
.	TRBJ2-1	.	TRBV28	CASSGGVYNEQFF	TGTGCCAGCTCAGGAGGGGTCTACAATGAGCAGTTCTTC
once	TRBJ1-1	.	TRBV4-2	CASSQHGQWPEAFF	TGTGCCAGCAGCCAACACGGACAGTGGCCTGAAGCTTTCTTT
.	TRBJ1-1	TRBD1	TRBV6-4	CAITWEGALRGAFF	TGTGCCATAACGTGGGAGGGGGCGTTGAGGGGAGCTTTCTTT
.	TRBJ2-2	TRBD2	TRBV4-2	CASSQRTAGGSSTGELFF	TGTGCCAGCAGCCAACGTACAGCGGGAGGTTCGAGCACCGGGGAGCTGTTTTTT
.	TRBJ1-1	TRBD1	TRBV11-3	CASTQGETEAFF	TGTGCCAGCACCCAGGGGGAGACTGAAGCTTTCTTT
.	TRBJ2-7	.	TRBV11-2	CASSRGTESSYEQYF	TGTGCCAGCAGCCGCGGGACCGAGAGCTCCTACGAGCAGTACTTC
.	TRBJ1-4	TRBD1	TRBV6-5	CASWTGANEKLFF	TGTGCCAGCTGGACAGGGGCTAATGAAAAACTGTTTTTT
.	TRBJ2-2	TRBD2	TRBV28	CASSSAGVNTGELFF	TGTGCCAGCAGTTCGGCGGGAGTGAACACCGGGGAGCTGTTTTTT
.	TRBJ2-3	TRBD1	TRBV5-6	CASSKTGPDTQYF	TGTGCCAGCAGCAAGACAGGGCCAGATACGCAGTATTTT
.	TRBJ2-7	.	TRBV10-1	CAKIWSDYYEQYF	TGCGCCAAAATCTGGTCCGATTACTACGAGCAGTACTTC
.	TRBJ1-2	TRBD1	TRBV28	CASSAGTGGPGGYTF	TGTGCCAGCAGTGCCGGGACAGGGGGCCCGGGGGGCTACACCTTC
.	TRBJ1-1	.	TRBV7-3	CASSPAWGGTEAFF	TGTGCCAGCAGCCCAGCGTGGGGGGGCACTGAAGCTTTCTTT
.	TRBJ2-1	.	TRBV7-3	CASSSVERDLYNEQFF	TGTGCCAGCAGCTCCGTTGAGAGAGACTTATACAATGAGCAGTTCTTC
.	TRBJ2-3	.	TRBV19	CASSPDVQDTQYF	TGTGCCAGTAGCCCAGACGTTCAAGATACGCAGTATTTT
.	TRBJ2-4	.	TRBV27	CASSTTVMMGRNIQYF	TGTGCCAGCAGTACGACAGTTATGATGGGGAGGAACATTCAGTACTTC
.	TRBJ1-5	TRBD1	TRBV10-3	CAISRDRGSSRNQPQHF	TGTGCCATCAGTCGGGACAGGGGGTCAAGTAGGAATCAGCCCCAGCATTTT
.	TRBJ2-1	.	TRBV5-1	CASSLAMEEQFF	TGCGCCAGCAGCTTGGCTATGGAGGAGCAGTTCTTC
.	TRBJ1-5	.	TRBV10-3	CAISDRVGQPQHF	TGTGCCATCAGTGACAGGGTCGGCCAGCCCCAGCATTTT
.	TRBJ1-1	.	TRBV10-3	CAISGGTEAFF	TGTGCCATCAGTGGTGGGACTGAAGCTTTCTTT
.	TRBJ2-1	TRBD2	TRBV11-2	CASGLATSYNEQFF	TGTGCCAGCGGACTAGCGACGTCCTACAATGAGCAGTTCTTC
once	TRBJ2-7	TRBD1	TRBV28	CASRRQGSSEQYF	TGTGCCAGCAGGAGACAGGGGTCGTCCGAGCAGTACTTC
.	TRBJ2-7	.	TRBV6-5	CATSLRQASLYEQYF	TGTGCCACCTCCCTCCGACAGGCGTCTTTATACGAGCAGTACTTC
.	TRBJ2-3	.	TRBV5-1	CASSPRQINTDTQYF	TGCGCCAGCAGCCCCCGACAGATCAACACAGATACGCAGTATTTT
few	TRBJ1-2	.	TRBV6-1	CASSEGGPNYGYTF	TGTGCCAGCAGTGAAGGAGGGCCTAACTATGGCTACACCTTC
.	TRBJ1-1	.	TRBV14	CASSQYRVPNTEAFF	TGTGCCAGCAGCCAATACAGGGTCCCGAACACTGAAGCTTTCTTT
.	TRBJ2-7	.	TRBV5-6	CASSSQPPYEQYF	TGTGCCAGCAGCTCCCAACCCCCCTACGAGCAGTACTTC
.	TRBJ2-4	.	TRBV19	CASSISRVHIQYF	TGTGCCAGTAGTATCTCCCGAGTCCACATTCAGTACTTC
.	TRBJ2-2	TRBD2	TRBV9	CASSVSSGQTGELFF	TGTGCCAGCAGCGTATCTAGCGGGCAGACCGGGGAGCTGTTTTTT
.	TRBJ2-1	TRBD2	TRBV11-3	CASSLAGTSSYNEQFF	TGTGCCAGCAGCTTAGCTGGGACTAGCTCCTACAATGAGCAGTTCTTC
.	TRBJ1-2	.	TRBV30	CAWRGPANYGYTF	TGTGCCTGGAGGGGACCCGCTAACTATGGCTACACCTTC
.	TRBJ2-7	.	TRBV2	CASSGMGVSYEQYF	TGTGCCAGCAGTGGAATGGGGGTTTCCTACGAGCAGTACTTC
.	TRBJ2-2	.	TRBV6-5	CASSSMMGLIGELFF	TGTGCCAGCAGTTCGATGATGGGTTTGATCGGGGAGCTGTTTTTT
.	TRBJ2-7	.	TRBV7-6	CASSERLDHEQYF	TGTGCCAGCAGCGAGAGACTAGACCACGAGCAGTACTTC
.	TRBJ1-2	.	TRBV6-1	CASSEIVRGDYGYTF	TGTGCCAGCAGTGAAATAGTCCGGGGGGACTATGGCTACACCTTC
.	TRBJ1-1	TRBD1	TRBV5-1	CASSHRDRADTEAFF	TGCGCCAGCAGCCACCGGGACAGGGCGGACACTGAAGCTTTCTTT
.	TRBJ2-7	TRBD2	TRBV18	CASSLASGSYEQYF	TGTGCCAGCTCACTGGCTAGCGGCTCCTACGAGCAGTACTTC